The clone carrying this T cell receptor (beta chain) turned up a few times. What it recognizes is unknown. Germline CDR1 MNHNS, CDR2 SASEGT. V dropped 5 bases and J dropped 0; count of bases not matched to a gene: 3. The CDR3 has 15 residues. This sample is drawn from a study of identical twins. Study-wide results and limits: Less excess twin sharing appeared in beta out-of-frame sequences.

The authors used template switching to add a universal primer site and gave cDNA unique molecular identifiers. TCRdb called the 5' RACE reads again in MiXCR, with one record for every CDR3 protein. Counted here are some 690,000 distinct CDR3 sequences, roughly 20% occurring once; the ten biggest clones make up over 4%. This sample was shared with a second study, whose subject was T cells expressing NK-cell markers. As reported in that work: Once again these clonotypes came out on top in the CD3+CD56-NKG2C+ fraction of several donors.

This receptor was obtained from a woman aged 18-29 years in good health. The sample was PBMCs. The rearrangement joins TRBV6-1 to TRBJ2-1; TRBD1 aligns across 8 bases. CDR3 residues: CASSRDRSSYNEQFF. CDR3 DNA sequence: TGTGCCAGCAGTAGGGACAGGAGCTCCTACAATGAGCAGTTCTTC.